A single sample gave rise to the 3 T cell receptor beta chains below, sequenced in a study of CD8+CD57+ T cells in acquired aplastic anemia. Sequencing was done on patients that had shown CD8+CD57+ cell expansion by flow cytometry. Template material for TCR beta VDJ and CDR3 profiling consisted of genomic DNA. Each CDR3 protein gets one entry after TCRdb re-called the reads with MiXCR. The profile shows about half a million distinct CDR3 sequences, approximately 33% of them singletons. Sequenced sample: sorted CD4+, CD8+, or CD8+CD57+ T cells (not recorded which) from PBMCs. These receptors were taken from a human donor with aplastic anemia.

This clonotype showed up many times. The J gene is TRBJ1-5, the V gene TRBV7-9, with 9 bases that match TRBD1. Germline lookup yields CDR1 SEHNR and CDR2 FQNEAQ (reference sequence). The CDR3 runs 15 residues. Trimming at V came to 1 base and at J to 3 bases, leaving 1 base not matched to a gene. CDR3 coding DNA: TGTGCCAGCAGCTTAGGGACAGGGGCCAATCAGCCCCAGCATTTT. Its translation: CASSLGTGANQPQHF.

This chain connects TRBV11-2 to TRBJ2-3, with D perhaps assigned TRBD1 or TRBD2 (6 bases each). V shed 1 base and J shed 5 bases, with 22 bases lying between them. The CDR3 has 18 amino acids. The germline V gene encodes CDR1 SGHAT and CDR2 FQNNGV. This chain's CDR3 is CASSLVLGGIRGGDTQYF. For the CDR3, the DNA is TGTGCCAGCAGCTTAGTTCTAGGCGGGATCAGGGGTGGAGATACGCAGTATTTT.

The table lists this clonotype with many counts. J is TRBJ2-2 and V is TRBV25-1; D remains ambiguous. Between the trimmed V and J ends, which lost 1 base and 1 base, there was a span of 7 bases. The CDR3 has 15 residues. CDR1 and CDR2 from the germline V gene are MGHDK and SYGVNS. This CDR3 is CASSESNRNTGELFF. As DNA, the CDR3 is TGTGCCAGCAGTGAATCGAACAGGAACACCGGGGAGCTGTTTTTT.